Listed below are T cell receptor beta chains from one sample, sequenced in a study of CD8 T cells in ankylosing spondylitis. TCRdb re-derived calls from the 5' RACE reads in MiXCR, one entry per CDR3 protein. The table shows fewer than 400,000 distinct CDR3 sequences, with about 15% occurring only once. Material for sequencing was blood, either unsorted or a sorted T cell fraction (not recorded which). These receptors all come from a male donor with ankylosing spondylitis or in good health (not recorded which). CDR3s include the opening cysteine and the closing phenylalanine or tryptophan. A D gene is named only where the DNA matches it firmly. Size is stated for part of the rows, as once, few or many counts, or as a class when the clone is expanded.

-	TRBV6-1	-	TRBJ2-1	CASSLPTVDLEDEQFF	TGTGCCAGCAGCCTCCCGACAGTGGATTTGGAGGATGAGCAGTTCTTC
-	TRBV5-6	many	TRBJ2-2	CASSLHGTDYTGELFF	TGTGCCAGCAGCTTGCATGGGACGGATTACACCGGGGAGCTGTTTTTT
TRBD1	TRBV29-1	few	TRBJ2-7	CSVGDRVSTRDAYEQYF	TGCAGCGTTGGAGACAGGGTAAGCACCAGGGACGCCTACGAGCAGTACTTC
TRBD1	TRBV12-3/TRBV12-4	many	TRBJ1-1	CASSPRRGRLTEAFF	TGTGCCAGCAGTCCTCGAAGGGGGCGTCTCACTGAAGCTTTCTTT
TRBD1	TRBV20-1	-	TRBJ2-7	CSARDRGTGSYEQYF	TGCAGTGCTAGAGATAGGGGGACAGGCTCCTACGAGCAGTACTTC
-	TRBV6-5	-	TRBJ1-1	CASTFEVELIAFF	TGTGCCAGCACGTTTGAGGTGGAGTTAATCGCTTTCTTT
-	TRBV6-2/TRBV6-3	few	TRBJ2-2	CAIRGSGELFF	TGTGCCATTAGGGGTTCCGGGGAGCTGTTTTTT
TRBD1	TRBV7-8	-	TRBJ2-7	CASSLGRDRELLYEQYF	TGTGCCAGCAGCTTAGGCCGGGACAGGGAGCTCCTCTACGAGCAGTACTTC
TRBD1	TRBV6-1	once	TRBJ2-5	CASSPGQGAWETQYF	TGTGCCAGCAGCCCGGGACAGGGGGCTTGGGAGACCCAGTACTTC
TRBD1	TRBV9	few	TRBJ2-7	CASSVTGTAYEQYF	TGTGCCAGCAGCGTAACCGGGACAGCCTACGAGCAGTACTTC
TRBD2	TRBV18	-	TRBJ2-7	CASSKVPLAGGHRGYEQYF	TGTGCCAGCTCCAAAGTCCCGCTAGCGGGGGGTCACCGCGGCTACGAGCAGTACTTC
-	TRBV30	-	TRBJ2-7	CAWTRTLNEQYF	TGTGCCTGGACGAGGACGCTAAACGAGCAGTACTTC
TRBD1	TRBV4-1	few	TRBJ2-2	CASSRGAGGFTGELFF	TGCGCCAGCAGCCGTGGGGCAGGGGGCTTCACCGGGGAGCTGTTTTTT
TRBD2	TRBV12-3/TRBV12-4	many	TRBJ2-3	CASSRSGGTSTDTQYF	TGTGCCAGCAGTCGTAGCGGGGGGACTAGCACAGATACGCAGTATTTT
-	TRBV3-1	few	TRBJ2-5	CASSQVVANEETQYF	TGTGCCAGCAGCCAAGTAGTCGCAAACGAAGAGACCCAGTACTTC
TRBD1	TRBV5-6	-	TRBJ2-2	CASSYGQGIGTGELFF	TGTGCCAGCAGCTACGGACAGGGCATTGGCACCGGGGAGCTGTTTTTT
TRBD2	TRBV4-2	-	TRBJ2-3	CASSQDASGSPTDTQYF	TGTGCCAGCAGCCAAGATGCTAGCGGGAGCCCCACAGATACGCAGTATTTT
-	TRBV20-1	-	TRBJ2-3	CSASGTTDTQYF	TGCAGTGCTAGCGGAACAACAGATACGCAGTATTTT
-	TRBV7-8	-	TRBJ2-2	CASSLRRVGNTGELFF	TGTGCCAGCAGCTTAAGGCGAGTGGGGAACACCGGGGAGCTGTTTTTT
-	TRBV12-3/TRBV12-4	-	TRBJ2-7	CASSRVLEGHEQYF	TGTGCCAGCAGCCGGGTCCTGGAAGGCCACGAGCAGTACTTC
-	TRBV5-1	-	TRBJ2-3	CASSPSASGTDTQYF	TGCGCCAGCAGCCCGTCGGCTAGCGGCACAGATACGCAGTATTTT
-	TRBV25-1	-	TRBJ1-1	CASDTDTEAFF	TGTGCCAGCGATACGGACACTGAAGCTTTCTTT
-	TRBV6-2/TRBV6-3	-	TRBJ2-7	CASSRSGGAPYEQYF	TGTGCCAGCAGCCGGAGCGGCGGGGCACCCTACGAGCAGTACTTC
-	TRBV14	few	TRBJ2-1	CASSQSLGGFAYNEQFF	TGTGCCAGCAGCCAATCACTTGGGGGGTTTGCCTACAATGAGCAGTTCTTC
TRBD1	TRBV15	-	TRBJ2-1	CATSRYRGTEEQFF	TGTGCCACCAGCAGATACAGGGGGACGGAGGAGCAGTTCTTC
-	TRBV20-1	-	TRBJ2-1	CSASSQGGSLYNEQFF	TGCAGTGCTAGCTCGCAGGGGGGTTCCCTCTACAATGAGCAGTTCTTC
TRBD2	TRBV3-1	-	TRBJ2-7	CASSQTSGAYEQYF	TGTGCCAGCAGCCAGACTAGCGGGGCCTACGAGCAGTACTTC
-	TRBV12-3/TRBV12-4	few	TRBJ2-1	CASSRGAGISYNEQFF	TGTGCCAGCAGCCGGGGAGCGGGCATTTCCTACAATGAGCAGTTCTTC
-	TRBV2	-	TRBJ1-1	CASRSGPSGSDTEAFF	TGTGCCAGCAGGTCTGGGCCCTCAGGGTCGGACACTGAAGCTTTCTTT
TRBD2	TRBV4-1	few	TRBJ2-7	CASSQGPAGSSYEQYF	TGCGCCAGCAGCCAAGGCCCAGCGGGGAGCTCCTACGAGCAGTACTTC
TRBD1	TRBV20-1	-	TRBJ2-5	CSAPTGTEQETQYF	TGCAGTGCCCCGACCGGGACAGAGCAAGAGACCCAGTACTTC
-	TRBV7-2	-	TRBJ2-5	CASSLVSTEGTQYF	TGTGCCAGCAGCTTAGTTAGCACTGAGGGGACCCAGTACTTC
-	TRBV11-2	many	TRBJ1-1	CASSARIDTEAFF	TGTGCCAGCAGCGCCCGTATAGACACTGAAGCTTTCTTT
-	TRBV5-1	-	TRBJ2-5	CASSVGGVPQETQYF	TGCGCCAGCAGCGTTGGGGGCGTTCCTCAAGAGACCCAGTACTTC
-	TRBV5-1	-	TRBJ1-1	CASSLGRQAEAFF	TGCGCCAGCAGCTTGGGAAGGCAAGCTGAAGCTTTCTTT
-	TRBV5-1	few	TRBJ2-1	CASSWTGLPNEQFF	TGCGCCAGCAGCTGGACCGGACTCCCTAATGAGCAGTTCTTC
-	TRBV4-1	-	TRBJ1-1	CASSQGRVGSNTEAFF	TGCGCCAGCAGCCAAGGACGCGTAGGATCGAACACTGAAGCTTTCTTT
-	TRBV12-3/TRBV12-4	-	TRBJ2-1	CASSLPGHYYNEQFF	TGTGCCAGCAGTTTGCCGGGACACTACTACAATGAGCAGTTCTTC